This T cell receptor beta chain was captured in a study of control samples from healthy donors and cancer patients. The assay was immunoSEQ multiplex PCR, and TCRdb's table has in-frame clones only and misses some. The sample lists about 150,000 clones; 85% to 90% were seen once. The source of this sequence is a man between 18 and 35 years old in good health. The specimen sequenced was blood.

CDR3 sequence reads: CAISLGGYEQYF. The CDR3, as DNA: TGTGCCATCAGCCTGGGGGGATACGAGCAGTACTTC. The V call is TRBV10-3, the J call TRBJ2-7; TRBD2 might be the D (6 bases). The CDR3 totals 12 residues. Germline CDR1 reads ENHRY; CDR2 reads SYGVKD. Trimming took off 6 bases at V and 4 bases at J, with 10 bases between the two ends.